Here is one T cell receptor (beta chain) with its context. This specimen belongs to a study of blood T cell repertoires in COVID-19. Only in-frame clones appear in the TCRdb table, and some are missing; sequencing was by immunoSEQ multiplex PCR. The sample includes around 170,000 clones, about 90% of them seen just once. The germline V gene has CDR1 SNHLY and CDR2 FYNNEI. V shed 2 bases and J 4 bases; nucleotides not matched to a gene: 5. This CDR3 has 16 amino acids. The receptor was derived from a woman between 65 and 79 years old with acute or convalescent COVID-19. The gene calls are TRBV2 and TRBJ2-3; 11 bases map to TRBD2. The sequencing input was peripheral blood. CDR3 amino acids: CASSELAGGLADTQYF. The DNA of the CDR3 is TGTGCCAGCAGTGAATTAGCGGGGGGGCTTGCAGATACGCAGTATTTT.